This T cell receptor (beta chain) was obtained from a study of blood T cell repertoires in COVID-19. Study as a whole: The United States, Italy and Spain provided the acute and convalescent COVID-19 samples.

CDR3 length equals 13 residues. The V and J ends lost 0 bases and 5 bases respectively, with 5 bases between them. Looked up from germline, CDR1 is GTSNPN and CDR2 is SVGIG (reference sequence). Using immunoSEQ multiplex PCR, the repertoire was profiled, and TCRdb retains in-frame clones only, with some absent. The sample yields 250,000 to 350,000 clones, 70% to 90% seen once. What was sequenced was PBMCs or T cells enriched from blood (not recorded which). The V and J genes are TRBV30 and TRBJ1-6, with D unclear. This sequence originates from a woman aged 25 to 39 who had recovered from COVID-19. CDR3 protein: CAWSVQNNSPLHF. The CDR3 DNA is TGTGCCTGGAGTGTACAAAATAATTCACCCCTCCACTTT.